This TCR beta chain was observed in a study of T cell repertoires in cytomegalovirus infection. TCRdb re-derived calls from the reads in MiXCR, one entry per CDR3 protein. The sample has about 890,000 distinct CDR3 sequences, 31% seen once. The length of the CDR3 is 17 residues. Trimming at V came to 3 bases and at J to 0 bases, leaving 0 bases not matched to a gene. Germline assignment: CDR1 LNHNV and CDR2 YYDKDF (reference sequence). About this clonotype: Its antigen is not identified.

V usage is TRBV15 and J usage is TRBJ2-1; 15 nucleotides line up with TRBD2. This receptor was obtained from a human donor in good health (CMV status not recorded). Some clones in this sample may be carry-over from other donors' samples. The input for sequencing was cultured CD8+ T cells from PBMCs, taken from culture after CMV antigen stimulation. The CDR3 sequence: CATSRGLAGGSYNEQFF. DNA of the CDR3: TGTGCCACCAGCAGGGGACTAGCGGGGGGCTCCTACAATGAGCAGTTCTTC.